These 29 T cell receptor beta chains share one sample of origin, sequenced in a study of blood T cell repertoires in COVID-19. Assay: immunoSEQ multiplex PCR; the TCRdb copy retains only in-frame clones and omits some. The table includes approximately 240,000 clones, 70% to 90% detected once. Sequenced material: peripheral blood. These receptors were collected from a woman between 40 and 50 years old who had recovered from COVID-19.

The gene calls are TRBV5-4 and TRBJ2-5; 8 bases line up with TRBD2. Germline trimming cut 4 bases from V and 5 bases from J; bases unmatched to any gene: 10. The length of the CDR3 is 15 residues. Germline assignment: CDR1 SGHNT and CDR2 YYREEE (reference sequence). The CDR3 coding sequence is TGTGCCAGCAGCCCACCGGGACTAGGTCGGGAGACCCAGTACTTC. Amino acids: CASSPPGLGRETQYF.

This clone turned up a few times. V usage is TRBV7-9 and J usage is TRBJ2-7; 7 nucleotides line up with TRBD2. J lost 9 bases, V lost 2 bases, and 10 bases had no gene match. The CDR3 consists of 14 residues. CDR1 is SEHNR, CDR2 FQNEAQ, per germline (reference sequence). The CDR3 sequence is CASSLIGGGAGQYF. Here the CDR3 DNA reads TGTGCCAGCAGCTTAATTGGCGGGGGAGCCGGGCAGTACTTC.

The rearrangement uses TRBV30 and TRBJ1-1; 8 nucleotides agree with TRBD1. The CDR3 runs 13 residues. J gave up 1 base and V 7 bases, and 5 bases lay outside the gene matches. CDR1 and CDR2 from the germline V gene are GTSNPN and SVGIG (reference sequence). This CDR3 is CASTGGWNTEAFF. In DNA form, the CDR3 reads TGTGCCTCTACAGGGGGGTGGAACACTGAAGCTTTCTTT.

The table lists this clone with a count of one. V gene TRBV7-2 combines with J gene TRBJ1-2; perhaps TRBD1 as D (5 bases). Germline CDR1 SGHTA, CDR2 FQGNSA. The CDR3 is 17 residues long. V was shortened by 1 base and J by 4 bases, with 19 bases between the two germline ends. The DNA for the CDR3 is TGTGCCAGCAGCTTAGAGCCTACAGGTCCCCCGGGCTATGGCTACACCTTC. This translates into CASSLEPTGPPGYGYTF.

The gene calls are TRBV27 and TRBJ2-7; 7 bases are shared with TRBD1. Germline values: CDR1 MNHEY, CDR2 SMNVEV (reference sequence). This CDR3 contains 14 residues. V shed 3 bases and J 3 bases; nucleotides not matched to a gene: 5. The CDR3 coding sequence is TGTGCCAGCAGTTTCGGCGCAGGGGGCTACGAGCAGTACTTC. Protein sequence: CASSFGAGGYEQYF.

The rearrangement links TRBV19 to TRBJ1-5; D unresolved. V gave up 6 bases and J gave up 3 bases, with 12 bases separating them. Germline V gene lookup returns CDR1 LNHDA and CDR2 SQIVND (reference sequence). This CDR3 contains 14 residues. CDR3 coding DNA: TGTGCCAGTAGCGTAGCTCTCCCCAATCAGCCCCAGCATTTT. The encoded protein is CASSVALPNQPQHF.

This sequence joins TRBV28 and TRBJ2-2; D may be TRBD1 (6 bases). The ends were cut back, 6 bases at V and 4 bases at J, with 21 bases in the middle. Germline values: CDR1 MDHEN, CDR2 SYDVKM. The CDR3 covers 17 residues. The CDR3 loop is CASSMLGTPRFTGELFF. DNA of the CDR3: TGTGCCAGCAGCATGCTCGGGACACCTAGGTTCACCGGGGAGCTGTTTTTT.

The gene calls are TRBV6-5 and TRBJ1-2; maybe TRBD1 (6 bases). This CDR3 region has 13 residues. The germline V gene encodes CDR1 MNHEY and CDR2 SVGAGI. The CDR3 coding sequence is TGTGCGTCTCGGCGGGGGGCCAACGATGGCTACACCTTC. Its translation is CASRRGANDGYTF.

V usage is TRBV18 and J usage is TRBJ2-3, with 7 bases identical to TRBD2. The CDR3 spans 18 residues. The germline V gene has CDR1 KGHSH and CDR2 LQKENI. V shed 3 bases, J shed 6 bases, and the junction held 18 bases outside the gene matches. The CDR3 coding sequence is TGTGCCAGCTCACCCCTACCACGGGGGAGGCGGGAGACGGATACGCAGTATTTT. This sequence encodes CASSPLPRGRRETDTQYF. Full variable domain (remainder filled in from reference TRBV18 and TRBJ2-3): NAGVMQNPRHLVRRRGQEARLRCSPMKGHSHVYWYRQLPEEGLKFMVYLQKENIIDESGMPKERFSAEFPKEGPSILRIQQVVRGDSAAYFCASSPLPRGRRETDTQYFGPGTRLTVL.

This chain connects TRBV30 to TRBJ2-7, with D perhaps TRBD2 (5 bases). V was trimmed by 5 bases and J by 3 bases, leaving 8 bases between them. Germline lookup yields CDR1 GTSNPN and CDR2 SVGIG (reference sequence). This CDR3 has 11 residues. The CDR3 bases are TGTGCCTGGTCCGGGAACTACGAGCAGTACTTC. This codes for CAWSGNYEQYF.

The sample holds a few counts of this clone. The CDR3 bases are TGTGCCAGTAGATCTTCGGGACTAGCGGGAGTTACCTACGAGCAGTACTTC. It yields the protein CASRSSGLAGVTYEQYF. The chain carries TRBV19 and TRBJ2-7; TRBD2 agrees at 14 bases. V trimming: 6 bases; J trimming: 2 bases; junction bases outside the gene matches: 9. The CDR3 consists of 17 residues. Germline CDR1 LNHDA, CDR2 SQIVND (reference sequence).

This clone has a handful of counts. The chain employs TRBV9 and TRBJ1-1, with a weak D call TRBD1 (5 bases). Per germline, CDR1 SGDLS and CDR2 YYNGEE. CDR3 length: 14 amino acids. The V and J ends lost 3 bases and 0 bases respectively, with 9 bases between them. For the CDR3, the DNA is TGTGCCAGCAGCGCGACAGTAATGAACACTGAAGCTTTCTTT. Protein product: CASSATVMNTEAFF.

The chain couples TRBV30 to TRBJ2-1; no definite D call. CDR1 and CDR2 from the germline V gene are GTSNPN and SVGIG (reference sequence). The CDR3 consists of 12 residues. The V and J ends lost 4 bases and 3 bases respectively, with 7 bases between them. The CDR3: CAWTSFYNEQFF. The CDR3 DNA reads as TGTGCCTGGACCTCCTTCTACAATGAGCAGTTCTTC.

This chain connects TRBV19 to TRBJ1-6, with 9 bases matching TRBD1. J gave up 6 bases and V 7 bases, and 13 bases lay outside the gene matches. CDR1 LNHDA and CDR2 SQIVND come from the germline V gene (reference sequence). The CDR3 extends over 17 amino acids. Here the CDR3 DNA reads TGTGCCAGTACCAATACCTACGGACAGGGGAGTAATTCACCCCTCCACTTT. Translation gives CASTNTYGQGSNSPLHF.

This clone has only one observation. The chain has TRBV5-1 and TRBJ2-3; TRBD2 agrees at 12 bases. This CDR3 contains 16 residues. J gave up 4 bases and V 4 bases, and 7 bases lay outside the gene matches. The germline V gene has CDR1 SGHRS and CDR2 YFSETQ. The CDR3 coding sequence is TGCGCCAGCAGCGCCCCGACTAGCGGGAGTCCAGATACGCAGTATTTT. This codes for CASSAPTSGSPDTQYF.

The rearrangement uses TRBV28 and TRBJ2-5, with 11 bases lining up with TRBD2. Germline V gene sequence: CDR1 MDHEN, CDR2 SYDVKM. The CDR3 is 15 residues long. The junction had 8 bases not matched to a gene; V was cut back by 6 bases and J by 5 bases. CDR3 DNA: TGTGCCAGCAGCGCCCCACTAGCGGGAGAGGAGACCCAGTACTTC. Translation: CASSAPLAGEETQYF. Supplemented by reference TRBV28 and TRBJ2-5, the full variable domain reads DVKVTQSSRYLVKRTGEKVFLECVQDMDHENMFWYRQDPGLGLRLIYFSYDVKMKEKGDIPEGYSVSREKKERFSLILESASTNQTSMYLCASSAPLAGEETQYFGPGTRLLVL.

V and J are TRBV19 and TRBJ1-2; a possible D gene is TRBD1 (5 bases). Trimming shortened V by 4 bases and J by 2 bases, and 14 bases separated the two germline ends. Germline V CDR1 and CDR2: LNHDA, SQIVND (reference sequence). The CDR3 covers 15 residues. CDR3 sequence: CASSTPGLRNYGYTF. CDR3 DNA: TGTGCCAGTAGTACTCCGGGACTGAGGAACTATGGCTACACCTTC.

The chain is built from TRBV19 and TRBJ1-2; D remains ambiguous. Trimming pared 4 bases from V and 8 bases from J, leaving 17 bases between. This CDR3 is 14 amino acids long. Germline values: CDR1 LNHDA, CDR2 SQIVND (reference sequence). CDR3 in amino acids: CASSNEGLGFGYTF. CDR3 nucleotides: TGTGCCAGTAGTAACGAGGGTTTGGGCTTCGGCTACACCTTC. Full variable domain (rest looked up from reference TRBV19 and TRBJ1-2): DGGITQSPKYLFRKEGQNVTLSCEQNLNHDAMYWYRQDPGQGLRLIYYSQIVNDFQKGDIAEGYSVSREKKESFPLTVTSAQKNPTAFYLCASSNEGLGFGYTFGSGTRLTVV.

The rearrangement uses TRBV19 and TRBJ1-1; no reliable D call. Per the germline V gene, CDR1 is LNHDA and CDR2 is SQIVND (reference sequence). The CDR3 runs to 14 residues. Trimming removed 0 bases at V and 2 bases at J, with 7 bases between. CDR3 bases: TGTGCCAGTAGTATAGAGGGCACCAACACTGAAGCTTTCTTT. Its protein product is CASSIEGTNTEAFF.

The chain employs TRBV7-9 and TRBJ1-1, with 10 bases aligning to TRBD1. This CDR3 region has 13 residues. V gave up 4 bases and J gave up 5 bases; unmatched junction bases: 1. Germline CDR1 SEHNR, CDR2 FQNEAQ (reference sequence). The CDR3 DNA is TGTGCCAGCAGCTGGGGACAGGGGACTGAAGCTTTCTTT. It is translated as CASSWGQGTEAFF. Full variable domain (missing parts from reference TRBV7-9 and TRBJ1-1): DTGVSQNPRHKITKRGQNVTFRCDPISEHNRLYWYRQTLGQGPEFLTYFQNEAQLEKSRLLSDRFSAERPKGSFSTLEIQRTEQGDSAMYLCASSWGQGTEAFFGQGTRLTVV.

CDR3 bases: TGTGCCTGCCCGAGGGGGGCTAGCGGGGACCAAGAGACCCAGTACTTC. Translated: CACPRGASGDQETQYF. This chain links TRBV30 with TRBJ2-5; 9 nucleotides line up with TRBD2. V lost 6 bases to trimming and J lost 0 bases; unmatched junction nucleotides: 11. Germline CDR1 is GTSNPN and CDR2 is SVGIG (reference sequence). The CDR3 covers 16 residues. Drawing the rest from reference TRBV30 and TRBJ2-5, the complete variable domain is SQTIHQWPATLVQPVGSPLSLECTVEGTSNPNLYWYRQAAGRGLQLLFYSVGIGQISSEVPQNLSASRPQDRQFILSSKKLLLSDSGFYLCACPRGASGDQETQYFGPGTRLLVL.

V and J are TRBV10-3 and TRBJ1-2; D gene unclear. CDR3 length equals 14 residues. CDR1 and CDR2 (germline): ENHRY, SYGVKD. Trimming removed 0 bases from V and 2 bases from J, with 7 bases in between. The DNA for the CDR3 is TGTGCCATCAGTGAGTCGGAGGGAAACTATGGCTACACCTTC. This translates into CAISESEGNYGYTF.

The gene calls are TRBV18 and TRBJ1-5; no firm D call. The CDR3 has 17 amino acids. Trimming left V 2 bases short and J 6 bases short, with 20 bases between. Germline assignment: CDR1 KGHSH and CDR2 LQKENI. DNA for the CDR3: TGTGCCAGCTCACCAGTCCCTGCGGGTCCCGCAATTCAGCCCCAGCATTTT. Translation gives CASSPVPAGPAIQPQHF.

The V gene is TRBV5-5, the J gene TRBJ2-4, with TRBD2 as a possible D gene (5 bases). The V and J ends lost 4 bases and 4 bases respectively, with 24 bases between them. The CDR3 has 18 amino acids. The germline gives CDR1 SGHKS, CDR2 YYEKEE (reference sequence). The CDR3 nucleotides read TGTGCCAGCAGCCTAAGGAGCTGGCCTTCAGAGGGAAAAAACATTCAGTACTTC. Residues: CASSLRSWPSEGKNIQYF. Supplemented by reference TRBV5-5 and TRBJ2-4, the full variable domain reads DAGVTQSPTHLIKTRGQQVTLRCSPISGHKSVSWYQQVLGQGPQFIFQYYEKEERGRGNFPDRFSARQFPNYSSELNVNALLLGDSALYLCASSLRSWPSEGKNIQYFGAGTRLSVL.

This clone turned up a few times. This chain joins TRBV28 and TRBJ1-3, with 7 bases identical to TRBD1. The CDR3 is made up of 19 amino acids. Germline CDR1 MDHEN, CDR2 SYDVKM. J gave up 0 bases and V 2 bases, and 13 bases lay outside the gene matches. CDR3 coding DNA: TGTGCCAGCAGTTTACCGGACGTTGGAGGGGGCGGCTCTGGAAACACCATATATTTT. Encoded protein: CASSLPDVGGGGSGNTIYF.

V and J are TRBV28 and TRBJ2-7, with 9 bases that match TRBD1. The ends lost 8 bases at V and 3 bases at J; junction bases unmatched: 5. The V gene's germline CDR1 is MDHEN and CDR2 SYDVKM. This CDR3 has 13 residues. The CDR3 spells CASYGTGNYEQYF. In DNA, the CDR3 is TGTGCCAGCTACGGGACAGGGAACTACGAGCAGTACTTC.

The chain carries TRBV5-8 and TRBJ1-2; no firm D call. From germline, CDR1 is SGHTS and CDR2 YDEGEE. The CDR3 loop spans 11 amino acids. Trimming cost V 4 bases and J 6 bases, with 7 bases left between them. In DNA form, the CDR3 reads TGTGCCAGCAGCCCTCTAAATGGCTACACCTTC. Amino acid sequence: CASSPLNGYTF.

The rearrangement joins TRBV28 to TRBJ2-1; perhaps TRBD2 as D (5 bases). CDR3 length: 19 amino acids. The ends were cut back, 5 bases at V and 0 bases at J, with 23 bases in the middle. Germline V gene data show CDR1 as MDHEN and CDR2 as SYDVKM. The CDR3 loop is CASSPHTRGLPSSYNEQFF. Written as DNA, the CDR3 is TGTGCCAGCAGTCCCCATACCCGCGGACTCCCAAGCTCCTACAATGAGCAGTTCTTC.

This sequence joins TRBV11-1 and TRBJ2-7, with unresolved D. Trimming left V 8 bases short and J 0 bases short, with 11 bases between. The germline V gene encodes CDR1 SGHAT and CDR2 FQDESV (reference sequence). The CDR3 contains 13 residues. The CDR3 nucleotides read TGTGCCAGCGGGCTCGGCACCTCCTACGAGCAGTACTTC. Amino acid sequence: CASGLGTSYEQYF.